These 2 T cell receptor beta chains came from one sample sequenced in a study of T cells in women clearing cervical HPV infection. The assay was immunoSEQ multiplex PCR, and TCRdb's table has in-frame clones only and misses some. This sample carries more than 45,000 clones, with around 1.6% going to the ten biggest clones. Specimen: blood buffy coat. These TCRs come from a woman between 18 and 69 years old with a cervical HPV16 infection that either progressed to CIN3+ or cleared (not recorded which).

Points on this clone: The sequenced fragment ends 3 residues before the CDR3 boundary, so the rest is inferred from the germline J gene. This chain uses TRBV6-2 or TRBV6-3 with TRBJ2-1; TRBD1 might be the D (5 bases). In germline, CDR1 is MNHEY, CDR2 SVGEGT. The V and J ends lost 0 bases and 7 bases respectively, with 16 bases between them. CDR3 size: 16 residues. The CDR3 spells CASSYSIGIGVNEQFF. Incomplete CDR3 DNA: TGTGCCAGCAGTTACTCGATAGGAATAGGGGTGAATGAG.

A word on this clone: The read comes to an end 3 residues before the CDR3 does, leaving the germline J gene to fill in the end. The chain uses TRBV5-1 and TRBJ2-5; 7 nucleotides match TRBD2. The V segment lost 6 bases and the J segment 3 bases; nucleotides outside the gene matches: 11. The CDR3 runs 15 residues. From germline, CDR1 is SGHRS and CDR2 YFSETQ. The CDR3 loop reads CASTEPSGDKETQYF. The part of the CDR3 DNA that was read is TGCGCCAGCACCGAACCTAGCGGAGATAAAGAGACC.